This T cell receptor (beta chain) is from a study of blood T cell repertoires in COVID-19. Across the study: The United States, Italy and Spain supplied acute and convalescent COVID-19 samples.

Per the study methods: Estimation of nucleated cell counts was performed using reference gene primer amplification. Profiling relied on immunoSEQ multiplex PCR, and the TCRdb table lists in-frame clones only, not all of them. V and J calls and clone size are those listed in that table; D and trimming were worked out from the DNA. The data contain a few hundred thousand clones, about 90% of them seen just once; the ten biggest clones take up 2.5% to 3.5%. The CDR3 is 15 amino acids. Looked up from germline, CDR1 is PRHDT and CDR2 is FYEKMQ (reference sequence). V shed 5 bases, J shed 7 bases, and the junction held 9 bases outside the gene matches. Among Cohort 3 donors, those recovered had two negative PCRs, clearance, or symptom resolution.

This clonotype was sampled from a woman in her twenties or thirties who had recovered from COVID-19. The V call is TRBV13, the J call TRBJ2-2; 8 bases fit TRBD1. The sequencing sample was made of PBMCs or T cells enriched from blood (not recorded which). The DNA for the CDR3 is TGTGCCAGCAGCCCGACAGGGGTTCTGAGCGGGGAGCTGTTTTTT. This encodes CASSPTGVLSGELFF. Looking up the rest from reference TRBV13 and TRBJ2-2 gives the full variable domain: AAGVIQSPRHLIKEKRETATLKCYPIPRHDTVYWYQQGPGQDPQFLISFYEKMQSDKGSIPDRFSAQQFSDYHSELNMSSLELGDSALYFCASSPTGVLSGELFFGEGSRLTVL.